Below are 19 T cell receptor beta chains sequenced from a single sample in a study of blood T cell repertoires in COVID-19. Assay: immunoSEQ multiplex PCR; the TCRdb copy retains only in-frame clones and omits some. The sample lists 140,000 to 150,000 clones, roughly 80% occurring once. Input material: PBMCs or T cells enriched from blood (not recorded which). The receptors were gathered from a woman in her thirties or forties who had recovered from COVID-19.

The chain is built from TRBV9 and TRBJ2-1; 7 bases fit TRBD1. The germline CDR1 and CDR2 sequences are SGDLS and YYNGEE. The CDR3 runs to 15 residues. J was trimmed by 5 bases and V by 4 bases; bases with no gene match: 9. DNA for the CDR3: TGTGCCAGCAGCCTTTGGGGACAGATCAACAATGAGCAGTTCTTC. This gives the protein CASSLWGQINNEQFF.

The CDR3 sequence: CSVGVSPIFTEAFF. Here the CDR3 DNA reads TGCAGCGTTGGAGTTTCCCCGATTTTCACTGAAGCTTTCTTT. This chain links TRBV29-1 with TRBJ1-1, with D hard to call. Trimming shortened V by 4 bases and J by 4 bases, and 16 bases separated the two germline ends. Per germline, CDR1 SQVTM and CDR2 ANQGSEA. CDR3 length equals 14 residues.

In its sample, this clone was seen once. CDR3: CASSPGSEGNSPLHF. CDR3 bases: TGCGCCAGCAGCCCCGGGTCCGAGGGAAATTCACCCCTCCACTTT. The chain uses TRBV5-1 and TRBJ1-6; the D is unclear. Germline CDR1 is SGHRS and CDR2 is YFSETQ. CDR3 length equals 15 residues. V was trimmed by 4 bases and J by 7 bases, leaving 15 bases between them. Variable domain in full (rest from reference TRBV5-1 and TRBJ1-6): KAGVTQTPRYLIKTRGQQVTLSCSPISGHRSVSWYQQTPGQGLQFLFEYFSETQRNKGNFPGRFSGRQFSNSRSEMNVSTLELGDSALYLCASSPGSEGNSPLHFGNGTRLTVT.

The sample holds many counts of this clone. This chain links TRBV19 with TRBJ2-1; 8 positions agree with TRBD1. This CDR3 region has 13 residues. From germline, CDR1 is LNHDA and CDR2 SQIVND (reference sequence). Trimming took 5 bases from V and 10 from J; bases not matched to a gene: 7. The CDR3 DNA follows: TGTGCCAGTAGTCCTCAGGGGGCTGGGGAGCAGTTCTTC. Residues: CASSPQGAGEQFF.

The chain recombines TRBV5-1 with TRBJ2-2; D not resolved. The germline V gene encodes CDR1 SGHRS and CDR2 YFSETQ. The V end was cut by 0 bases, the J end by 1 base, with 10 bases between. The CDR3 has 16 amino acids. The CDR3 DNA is TGCGCCAGCAGCTTGGCACTCTCAGGGAACACCGGGGAGCTGTTTTTT. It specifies CASSLALSGNTGELFF.

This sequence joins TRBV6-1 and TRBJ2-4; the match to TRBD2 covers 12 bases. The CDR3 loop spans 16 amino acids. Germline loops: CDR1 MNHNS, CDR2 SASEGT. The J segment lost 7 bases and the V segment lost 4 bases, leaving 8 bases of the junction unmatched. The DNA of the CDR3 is TGTGCCAGCAGTGTTACATCAGGACTAGCGGGGAACATTCAGTACTTC. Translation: CASSVTSGLAGNIQYF.

In nucleotides, the CDR3 is TGTGCCAGCAGCTTTGGGACAGAGCCCTACGAGCAGTACTTC. Amino acids: CASSFGTEPYEQYF. The chain links TRBV7-9 to TRBJ2-7, with 7 nucleotides matching TRBD1. Germline V gives CDR1 SEHNR, CDR2 FQNEAQ (reference sequence). The trim removed 3 bases at V and 2 bases at J, leaving 4 bases unmatched. The CDR3 runs to 14 residues.

CDR3 amino acids: CASSWGLAGGNNEQFF. CDR3 DNA: TGTGCCAGCAGCTGGGGACTAGCGGGAGGGAACAATGAGCAGTTCTTC. V and J are TRBV7-3 and TRBJ2-1; 16 nucleotides align to TRBD2. Trimming removed 4 bases from V and 5 bases from J; junction bases left unmatched: 2. This CDR3 has 16 amino acids. Germline CDR1 SGHTA, CDR2 FQGTGA.

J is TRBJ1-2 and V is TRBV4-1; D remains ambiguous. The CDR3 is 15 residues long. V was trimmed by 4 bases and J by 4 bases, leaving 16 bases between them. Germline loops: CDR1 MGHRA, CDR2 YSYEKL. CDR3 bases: TGCGCCAGCAGCCCGACGCTGAGGGAACCCTATGGCTACACCTTC. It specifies CASSPTLREPYGYTF.

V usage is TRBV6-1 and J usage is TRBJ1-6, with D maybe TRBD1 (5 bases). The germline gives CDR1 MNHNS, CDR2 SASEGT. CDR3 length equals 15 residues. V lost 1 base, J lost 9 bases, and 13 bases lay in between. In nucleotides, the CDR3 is TGTGCCAGCAGTGAAGGAGGCAGGGCTAGTTCACCCCTCCACTTT. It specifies CASSEGGRASSPLHF.

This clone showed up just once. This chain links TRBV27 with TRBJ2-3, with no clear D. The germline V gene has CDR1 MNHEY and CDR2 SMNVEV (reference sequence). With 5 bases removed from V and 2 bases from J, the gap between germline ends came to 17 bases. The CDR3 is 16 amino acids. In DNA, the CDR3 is TGTGCCAGCAGTCCTGGGCCGTTATTCCCCACAGATACGCAGTATTTT. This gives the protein CASSPGPLFPTDTQYF.

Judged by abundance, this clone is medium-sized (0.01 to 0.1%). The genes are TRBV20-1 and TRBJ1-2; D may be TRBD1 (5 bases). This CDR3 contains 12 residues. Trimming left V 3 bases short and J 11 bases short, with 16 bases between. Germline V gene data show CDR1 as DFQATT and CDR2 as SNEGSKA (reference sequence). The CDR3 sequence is CSASSGVGRYTF. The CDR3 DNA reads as TGCAGTGCTAGTTCGGGGGTGGGCCGGTACACCTTC.

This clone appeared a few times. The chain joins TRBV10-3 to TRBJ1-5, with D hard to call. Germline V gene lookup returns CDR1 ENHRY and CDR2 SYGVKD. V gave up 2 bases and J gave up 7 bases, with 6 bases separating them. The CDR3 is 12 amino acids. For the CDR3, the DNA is TGTGCCATCAGTGAGGGTCGGCAGCCCCAGCATTTT. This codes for CAISEGRQPQHF.

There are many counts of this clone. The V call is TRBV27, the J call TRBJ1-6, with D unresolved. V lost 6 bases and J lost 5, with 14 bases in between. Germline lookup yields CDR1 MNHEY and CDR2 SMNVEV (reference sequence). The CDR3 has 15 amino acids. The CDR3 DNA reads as TGTGCCAGCAGGCAGTCTGGGCCCGATAATTCACCCCTCCACTTT. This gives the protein CASRQSGPDNSPLHF.

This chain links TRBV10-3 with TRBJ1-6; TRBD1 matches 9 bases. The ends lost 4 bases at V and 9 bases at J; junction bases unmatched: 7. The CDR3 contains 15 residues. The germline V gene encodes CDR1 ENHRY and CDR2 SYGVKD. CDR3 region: CAISVGGQGISPLHF. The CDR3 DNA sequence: TGTGCCATCAGTGTGGGGGGACAGGGTATTTCACCCCTCCACTTT.

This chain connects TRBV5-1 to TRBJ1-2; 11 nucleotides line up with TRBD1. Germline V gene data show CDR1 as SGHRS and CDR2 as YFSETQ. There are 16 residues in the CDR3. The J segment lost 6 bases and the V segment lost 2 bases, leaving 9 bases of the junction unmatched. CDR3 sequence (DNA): TGCGCCAGCAGCTTATCTGGGACAGGGGGTCGCAATGGCTACACCTTC. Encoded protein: CASSLSGTGGRNGYTF.

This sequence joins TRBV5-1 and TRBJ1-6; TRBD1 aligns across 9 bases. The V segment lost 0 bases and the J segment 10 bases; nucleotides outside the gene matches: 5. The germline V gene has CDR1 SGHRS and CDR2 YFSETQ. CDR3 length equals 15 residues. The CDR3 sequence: CASSLGQGGGSPLHF. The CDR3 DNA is TGCGCCAGCAGCTTGGGACAGGGGGGCGGGTCACCCCTCCACTTT.

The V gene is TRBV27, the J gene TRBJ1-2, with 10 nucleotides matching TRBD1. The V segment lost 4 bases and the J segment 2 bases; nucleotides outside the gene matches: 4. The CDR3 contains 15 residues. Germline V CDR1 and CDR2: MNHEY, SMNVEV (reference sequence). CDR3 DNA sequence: TGTGCCAGCAGTTCCCGGACAGGGGGGAACTATGGCTACACCTTC. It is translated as CASSSRTGGNYGYTF.

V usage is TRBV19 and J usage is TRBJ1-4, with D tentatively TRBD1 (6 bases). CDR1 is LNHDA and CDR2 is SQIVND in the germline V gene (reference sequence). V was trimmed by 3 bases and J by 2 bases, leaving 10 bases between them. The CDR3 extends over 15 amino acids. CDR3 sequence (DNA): TGTGCCAGTAGTATTGGAACAGGGACTAATGAAAAACTGTTTTTT. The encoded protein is CASSIGTGTNEKLFF.